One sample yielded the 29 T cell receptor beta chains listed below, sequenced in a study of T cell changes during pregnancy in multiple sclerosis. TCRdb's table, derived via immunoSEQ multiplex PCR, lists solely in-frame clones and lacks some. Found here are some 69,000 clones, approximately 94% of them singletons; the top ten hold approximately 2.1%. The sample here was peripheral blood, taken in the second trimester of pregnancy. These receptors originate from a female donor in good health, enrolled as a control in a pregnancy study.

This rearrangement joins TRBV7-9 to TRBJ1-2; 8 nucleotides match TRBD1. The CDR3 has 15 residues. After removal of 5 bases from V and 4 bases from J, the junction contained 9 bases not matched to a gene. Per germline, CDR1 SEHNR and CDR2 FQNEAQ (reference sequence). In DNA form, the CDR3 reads TGTGCCAGCAGCCCTCGGACAGGGTACGGCTATGGCTACACCTTC. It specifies CASSPRTGYGYGYTF.

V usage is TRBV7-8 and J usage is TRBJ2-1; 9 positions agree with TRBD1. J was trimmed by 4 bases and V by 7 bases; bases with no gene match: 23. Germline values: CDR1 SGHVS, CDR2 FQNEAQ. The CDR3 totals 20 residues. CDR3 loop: CASIIEGIPGTGRGYNEQFF. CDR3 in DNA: TGTGCCAGCATCATTGAGGGGATCCCCGGGACAGGGCGGGGATACAATGAGCAGTTCTTC.

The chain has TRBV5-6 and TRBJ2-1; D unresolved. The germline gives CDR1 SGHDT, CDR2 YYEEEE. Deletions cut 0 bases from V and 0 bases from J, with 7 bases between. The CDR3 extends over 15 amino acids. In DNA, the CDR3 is TGTGCCAGCAGCTTGGGGCTCAGCTCCTACAATGAGCAGTTCTTC. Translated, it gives CASSLGLSSYNEQFF.

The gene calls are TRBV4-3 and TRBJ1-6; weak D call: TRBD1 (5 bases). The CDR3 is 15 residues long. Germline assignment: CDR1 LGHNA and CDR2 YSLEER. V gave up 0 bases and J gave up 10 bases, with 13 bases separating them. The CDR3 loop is CASSQEAGLSSPLHF. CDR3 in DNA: TGCGCCAGCAGCCAAGAGGCAGGGTTGAGCTCACCCCTCCACTTT.

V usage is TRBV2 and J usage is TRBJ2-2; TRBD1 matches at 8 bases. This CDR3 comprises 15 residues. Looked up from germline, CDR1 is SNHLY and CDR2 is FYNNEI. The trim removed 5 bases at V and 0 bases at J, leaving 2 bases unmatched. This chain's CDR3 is CASSQDRANTGELFF. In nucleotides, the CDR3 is TGTGCCAGCAGTCAGGACAGGGCGAACACCGGGGAGCTGTTTTTT.

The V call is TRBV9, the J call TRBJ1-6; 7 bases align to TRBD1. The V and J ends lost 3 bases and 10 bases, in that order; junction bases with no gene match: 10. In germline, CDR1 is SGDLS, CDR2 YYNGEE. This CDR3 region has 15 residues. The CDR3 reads CASSGRRDSSSPLHF. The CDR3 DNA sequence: TGTGCCAGCAGCGGTAGGCGGGACAGCTCCTCACCCCTCCACTTT.

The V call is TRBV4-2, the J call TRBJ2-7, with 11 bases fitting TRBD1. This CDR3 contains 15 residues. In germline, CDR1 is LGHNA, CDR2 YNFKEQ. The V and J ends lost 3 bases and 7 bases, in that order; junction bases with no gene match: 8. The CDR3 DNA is TGTGCCAGCAGCCAGGCCGGGACAGGGGGTGGGGAGCAGTACTTC. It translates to CASSQAGTGGGEQYF.

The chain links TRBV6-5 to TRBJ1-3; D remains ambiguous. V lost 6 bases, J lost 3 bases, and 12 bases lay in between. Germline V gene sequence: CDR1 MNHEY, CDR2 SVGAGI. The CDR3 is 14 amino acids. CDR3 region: CASSPRGFGNTIYF. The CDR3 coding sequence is TGTGCCAGCAGCCCTCGAGGGTTTGGAAACACCATATATTTT.

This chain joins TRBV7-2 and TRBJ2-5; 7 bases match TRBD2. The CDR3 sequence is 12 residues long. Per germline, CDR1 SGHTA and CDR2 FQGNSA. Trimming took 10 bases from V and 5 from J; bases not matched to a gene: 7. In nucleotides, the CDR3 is TGTGCCACTGGGAGGGCAGGGGAGACCCAGTACTTC. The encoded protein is CATGRAGETQYF.

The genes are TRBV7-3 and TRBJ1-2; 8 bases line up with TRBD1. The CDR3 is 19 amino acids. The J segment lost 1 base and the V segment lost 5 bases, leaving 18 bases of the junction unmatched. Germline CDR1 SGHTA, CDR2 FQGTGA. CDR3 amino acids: CASSLKDRASIPDNYGYTF. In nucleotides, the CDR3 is TGTGCCAGCAGCCTAAAGGACAGGGCCTCGATCCCTGATAACTATGGCTACACCTTC.

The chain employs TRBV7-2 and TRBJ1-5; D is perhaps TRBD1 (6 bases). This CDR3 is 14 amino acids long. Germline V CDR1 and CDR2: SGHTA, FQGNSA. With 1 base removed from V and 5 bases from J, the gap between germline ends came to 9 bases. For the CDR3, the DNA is TGTGCCAGCAGCTTAGTGGCAGGGGATCAGCCCCAGCATTTT. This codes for CASSLVAGDQPQHF.

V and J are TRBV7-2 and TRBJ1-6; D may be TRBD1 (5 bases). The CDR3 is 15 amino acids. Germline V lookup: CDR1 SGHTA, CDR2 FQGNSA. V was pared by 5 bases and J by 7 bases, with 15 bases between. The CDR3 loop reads CASSPPGDGNSPLHF. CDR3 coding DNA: TGTGCCAGCAGCCCCCCGGGGGACGGAAATTCACCCCTCCACTTT.

The CDR3 loop reads CASSFSGGADTQYF. CDR3 coding DNA: TGTGCCAGCAGCTTTTCAGGGGGCGCAGATACGCAGTATTTT. J is TRBJ2-3 and V is TRBV11-2; TRBD1 matches at 8 bases. The CDR3 consists of 14 residues. The germline V gene has CDR1 SGHAT and CDR2 FQNNGV. V was pared by 3 bases and J by 4 bases, with 3 bases of the junction left unmatched.

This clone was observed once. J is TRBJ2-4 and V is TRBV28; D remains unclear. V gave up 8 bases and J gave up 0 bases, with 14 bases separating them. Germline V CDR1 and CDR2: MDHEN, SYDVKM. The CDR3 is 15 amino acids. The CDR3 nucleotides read TGTGCCAGCGGGTCGATGGGCCTAGCCAAAAACATTCAGTACTTC. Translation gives CASGSMGLAKNIQYF.

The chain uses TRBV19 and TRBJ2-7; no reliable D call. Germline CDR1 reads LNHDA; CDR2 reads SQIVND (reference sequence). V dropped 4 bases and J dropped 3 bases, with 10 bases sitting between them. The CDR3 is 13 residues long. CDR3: CASSTTRSYEQYF. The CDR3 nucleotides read TGTGCCAGTAGTACAACGAGGAGCTACGAGCAGTACTTC.

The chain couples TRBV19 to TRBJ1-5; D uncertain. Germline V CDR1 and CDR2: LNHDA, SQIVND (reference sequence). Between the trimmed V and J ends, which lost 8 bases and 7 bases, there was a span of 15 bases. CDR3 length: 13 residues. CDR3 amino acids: CASSRGQRQPQHF. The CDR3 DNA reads TGTGCCAGTTCTCGGGGTCAACGGCAGCCCCAGCATTTT.

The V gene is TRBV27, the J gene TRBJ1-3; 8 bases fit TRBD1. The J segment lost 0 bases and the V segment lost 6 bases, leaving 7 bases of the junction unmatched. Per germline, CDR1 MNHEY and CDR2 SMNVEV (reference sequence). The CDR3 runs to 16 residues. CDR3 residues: CASRPGTGDSGNTIYF. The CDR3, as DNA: TGTGCCAGCAGGCCCGGGACAGGCGACTCTGGAAACACCATATATTTT.

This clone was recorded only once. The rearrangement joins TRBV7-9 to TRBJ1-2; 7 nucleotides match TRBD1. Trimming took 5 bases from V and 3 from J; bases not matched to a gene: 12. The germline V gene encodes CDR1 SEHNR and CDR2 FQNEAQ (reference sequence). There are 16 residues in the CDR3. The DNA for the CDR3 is TGTGCCAGCAGCGAAAGACAGGGTTCGGGATACTATGGCTACACCTTC. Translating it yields CASSERQGSGYYGYTF.

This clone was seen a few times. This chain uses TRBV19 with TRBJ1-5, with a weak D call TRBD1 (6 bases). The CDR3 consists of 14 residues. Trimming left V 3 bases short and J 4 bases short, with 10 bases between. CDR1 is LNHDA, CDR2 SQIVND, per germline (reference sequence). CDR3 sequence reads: CASSIRGQNQPQHF. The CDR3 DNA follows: TGTGCCAGTAGTATCCGCGGACAGAATCAGCCCCAGCATTTT. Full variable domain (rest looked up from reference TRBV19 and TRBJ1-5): DGGITQSPKYLFRKEGQNVTLSCEQNLNHDAMYWYRQDPGQGLRLIYYSQIVNDFQKGDIAEGYSVSREKKESFPLTVTSAQKNPTAFYLCASSIRGQNQPQHFGDGTRLSIL.

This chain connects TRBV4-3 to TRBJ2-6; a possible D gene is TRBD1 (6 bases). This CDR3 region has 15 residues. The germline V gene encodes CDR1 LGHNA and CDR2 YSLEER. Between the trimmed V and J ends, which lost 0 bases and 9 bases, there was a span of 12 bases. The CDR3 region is CASSQDPGVYNVLTF. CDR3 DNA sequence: TGCGCCAGCAGCCAAGACCCAGGGGTATACAACGTCCTGACTTTC.

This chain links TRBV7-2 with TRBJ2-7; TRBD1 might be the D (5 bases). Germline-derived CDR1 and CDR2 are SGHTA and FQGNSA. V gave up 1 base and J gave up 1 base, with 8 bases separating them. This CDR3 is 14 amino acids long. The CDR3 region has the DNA TGTGCCAGCAGCTTAGGACAGCTTTCCTACGAGCAGTACTTC. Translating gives CASSLGQLSYEQYF.

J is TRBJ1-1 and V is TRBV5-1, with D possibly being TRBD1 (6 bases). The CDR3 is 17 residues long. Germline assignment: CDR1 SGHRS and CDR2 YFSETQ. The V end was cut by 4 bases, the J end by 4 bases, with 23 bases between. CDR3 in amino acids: CASSPRVKQGRVTEAFF. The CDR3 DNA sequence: TGCGCCAGCAGCCCGCGGGTTAAGCAGGGGCGGGTCACTGAAGCTTTCTTT.

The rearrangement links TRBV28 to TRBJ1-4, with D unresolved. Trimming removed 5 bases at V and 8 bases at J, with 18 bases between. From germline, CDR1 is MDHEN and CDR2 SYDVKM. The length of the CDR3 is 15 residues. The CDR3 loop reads CASSLSGSLVEKLFF. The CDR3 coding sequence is TGTGCCAGCAGTCTAAGTGGTTCCTTGGTAGAAAAACTGTTTTTT.

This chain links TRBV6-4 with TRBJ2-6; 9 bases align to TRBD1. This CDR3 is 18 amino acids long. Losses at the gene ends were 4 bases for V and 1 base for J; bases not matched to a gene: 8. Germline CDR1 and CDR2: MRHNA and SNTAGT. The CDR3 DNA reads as TGTGCCAGCAGTGTCCTTCGGGACAGGGCTTCTGGGGCCAACGTCCTGACTTTC. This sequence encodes CASSVLRDRASGANVLTF.

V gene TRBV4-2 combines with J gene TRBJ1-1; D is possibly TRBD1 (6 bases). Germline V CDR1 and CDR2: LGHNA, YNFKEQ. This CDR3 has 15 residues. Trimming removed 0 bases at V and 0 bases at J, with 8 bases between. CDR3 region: CASSQEGGVNTEAFF. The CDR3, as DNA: TGTGCCAGCAGCCAAGAAGGGGGAGTGAACACTGAAGCTTTCTTT.

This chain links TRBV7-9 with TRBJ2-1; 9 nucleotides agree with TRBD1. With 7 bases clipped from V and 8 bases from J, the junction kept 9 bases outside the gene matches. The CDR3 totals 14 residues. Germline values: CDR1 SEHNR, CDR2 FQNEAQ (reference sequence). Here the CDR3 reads CASKGGTGSHEQFF. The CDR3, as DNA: TGTGCCAGCAAGGGCGGGACAGGGTCCCATGAGCAGTTCTTC. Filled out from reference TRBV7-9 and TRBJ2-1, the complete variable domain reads DTGVSQNPRHKITKRGQNVTFRCDPISEHNRLYWYRQTLGQGPEFLTYFQNEAQLEKSRLLSDRFSAERPKGSFSTLEIQRTEQGDSAMYLCASKGGTGSHEQFFGPGTRLTVL.

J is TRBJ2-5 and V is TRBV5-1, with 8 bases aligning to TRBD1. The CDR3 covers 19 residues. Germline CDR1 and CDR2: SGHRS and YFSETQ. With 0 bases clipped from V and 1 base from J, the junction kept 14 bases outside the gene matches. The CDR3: CASSLGQSGDRRIQETQYF. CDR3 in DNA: TGCGCCAGCAGCTTGGGTCAGAGTGGGGACAGGAGAATCCAAGAGACCCAGTACTTC.

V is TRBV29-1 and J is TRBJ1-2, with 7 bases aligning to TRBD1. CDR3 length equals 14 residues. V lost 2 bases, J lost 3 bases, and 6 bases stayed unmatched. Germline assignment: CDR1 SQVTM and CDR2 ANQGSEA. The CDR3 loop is CSVERTGVDYGYTF. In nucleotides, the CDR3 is TGCAGCGTTGAAAGAACAGGGGTTGACTATGGCTACACCTTC.

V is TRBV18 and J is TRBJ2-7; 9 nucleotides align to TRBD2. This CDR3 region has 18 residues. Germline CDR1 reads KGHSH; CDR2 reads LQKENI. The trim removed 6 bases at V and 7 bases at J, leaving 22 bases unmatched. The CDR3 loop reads CASSPQSAAGGPYREQYF. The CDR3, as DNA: TGTGCCAGCTCTCCCCAATCCGCAGCGGGGGGCCCGTACAGGGAGCAGTACTTC.